Listed below are T cell receptor beta chains from one sample, sequenced in a study of T cells in Graves' hyperthyroidism and ophthalmopathy. TCRdb reanalysed the multiplex PCR reads using MiXCR and keeps one entry per CDR3 protein. The profile shows more than 600,000 distinct CDR3 sequences, over 15% of them singletons. The sample comprised blood. These TCRs come from a man aged 18 to 29 with Graves' hyperthyroidism. CDR3s include the opening cysteine and the closing phenylalanine or tryptophan. A D gene is named only where the DNA matches it firmly. The size field is filled for only some rows; it gives once, few, many or a size class.

size	D	V	J	DNA	CDR3
many	.	TRBV7-8	TRBJ2-1	TGTGCCAGCAGCCTGAACCAAGAGCAGTTCTTC	CASSLNQEQFF
.	TRBD1	TRBV2	TRBJ2-1	TGTGCCAGCAGCCGCGGCGGGACAGGGTACGAGCAGTTCTTC	CASSRGGTGYEQFF
many	.	TRBV7-2	TRBJ2-7	TGTGCCAGCAGCCCCTCGGCCGAGCAGTACTTC	CASSPSAEQYF
few	TRBD2	TRBV20-1	TRBJ2-1	TGCAGTGCTAGAGAGACTAGCCAACACGGGGCTAACAATGAGCAGTTCTTC	CSARETSQHGANNEQFF
once	TRBD1	TRBV18	TRBJ1-4	TGTGCCAGCTCACCACGGACAGGGGAGACTAATAAAAAACTGTTTTTT	CASSPRTGETNKKLFF
many	.	TRBV7-8	TRBJ2-7	TGTGCCAGCAGCTTAGGCGACGGAGGGGGCAACGAGCAGTACTTC	CASSLGDGGGNEQYF
.	.	TRBV18	TRBJ2-7	TGTGCCAGCTCACCACCGGACGGACCCTCCTACGAGCAGTACTTC	CASSPPDGPSYEQYF
few	.	TRBV9	TRBJ2-3	TGTGCCAGCAGCGCCAGCTCGGATACCACAGATACGCAGTATTTT	CASSASSDTTDTQYF
.	TRBD1	TRBV7-2	TRBJ2-7	TGCGCCAGCAGCCGGACAGGGGGCATTTCTTACGAGCAGTACTTC	CASSRTGGISYEQYF
.	.	TRBV30	TRBJ2-1	TGTGCCTGGAGTGGGACAGCCTGGGGGGAGCAGTTCTTC	CAWSGTAWGEQFF
.	TRBD2	TRBV6-2/TRBV6-3	TRBJ2-3	TGTGCCAGCAGTTATAGGAGCGGGAGTACAGATACGCAGTATTTT	CASSYRSGSTDTQYF
many	.	TRBV28	TRBJ2-7	TGTGCGCACGAGCAGGGGTGCGACGAGCAGTACTTC	CAHEQGCDEQYF
many	.	TRBV7-9	TRBJ2-7	TGTGCCAGCAGCTTTTACGTCGGCCAGCAGTACTTC	CASSFYVGQQYF
few	.	TRBV5-5	TRBJ2-7	TGTGCCAGCAGGATACGCAGGGAGGAGGCCTACGAGCAGTACTTC	CASRIRREEAYEQYF
many	.	TRBV18	TRBJ2-5	TGTGCCAGCTCACCACCGGCGAATAGGGGGGAGACCCAGTACTTC	CASSPPANRGETQYF
few	TRBD1	TRBV30	TRBJ2-7	TGTGCCTGCTCGACAGGGGGATCCTACGAGCAGTACTTC	CACSTGGSYEQYF